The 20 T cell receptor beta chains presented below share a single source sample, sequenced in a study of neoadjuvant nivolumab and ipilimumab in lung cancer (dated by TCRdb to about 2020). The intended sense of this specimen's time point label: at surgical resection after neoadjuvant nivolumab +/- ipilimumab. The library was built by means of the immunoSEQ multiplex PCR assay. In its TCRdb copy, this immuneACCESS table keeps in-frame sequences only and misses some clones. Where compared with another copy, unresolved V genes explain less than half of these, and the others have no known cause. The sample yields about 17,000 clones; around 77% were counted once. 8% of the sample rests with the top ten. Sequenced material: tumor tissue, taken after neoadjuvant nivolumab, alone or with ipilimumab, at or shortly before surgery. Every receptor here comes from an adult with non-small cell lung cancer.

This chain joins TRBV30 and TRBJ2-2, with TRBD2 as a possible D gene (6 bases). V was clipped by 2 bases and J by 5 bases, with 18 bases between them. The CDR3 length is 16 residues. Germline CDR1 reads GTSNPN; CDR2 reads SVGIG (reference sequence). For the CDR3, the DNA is TGTGCCTGGAGTCACACCCGCGGGACCCAAACCGGGGAGCTGTTTTTT. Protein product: CAWSHTRGTQTGELFF. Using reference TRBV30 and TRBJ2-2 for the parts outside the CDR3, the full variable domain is SQTIHQWPATLVQPVGSPLSLECTVEGTSNPNLYWYRQAAGRGLQLLFYSVGIGQISSEVPQNLSASRPQDRQFILSSKKLLLSDSGFYLCAWSHTRGTQTGELFFGEGSRLTVL.

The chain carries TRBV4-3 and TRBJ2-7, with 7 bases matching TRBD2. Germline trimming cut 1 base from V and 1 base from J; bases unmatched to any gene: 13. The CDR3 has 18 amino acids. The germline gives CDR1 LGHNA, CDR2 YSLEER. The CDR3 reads CASSQAVSGADRSYEQYF. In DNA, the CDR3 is TGCGCCAGCAGCCAAGCGGTAAGCGGGGCCGATAGGTCCTACGAGCAGTACTTC.

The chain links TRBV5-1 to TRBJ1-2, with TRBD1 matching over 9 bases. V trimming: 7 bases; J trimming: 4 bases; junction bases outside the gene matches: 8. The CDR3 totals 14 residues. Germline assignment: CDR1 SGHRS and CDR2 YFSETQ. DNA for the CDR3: TGCGCCAGCTACCCGGGACAGGGTCTCTATGGCTACACCTTC. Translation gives CASYPGQGLYGYTF. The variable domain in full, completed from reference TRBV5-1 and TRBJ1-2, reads KAGVTQTPRYLIKTRGQQVTLSCSPISGHRSVSWYQQTPGQGLQFLFEYFSETQRNKGNFPGRFSGRQFSNSRSEMNVSTLELGDSALYLCASYPGQGLYGYTFGSGTRLTVV.

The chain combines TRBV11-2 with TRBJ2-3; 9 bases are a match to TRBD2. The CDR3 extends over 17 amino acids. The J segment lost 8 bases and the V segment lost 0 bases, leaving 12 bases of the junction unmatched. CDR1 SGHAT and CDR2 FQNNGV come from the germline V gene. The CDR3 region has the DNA TGTGCCAGCAGCTTAGATCAGTTGCGGGGGGGCTCCGTTACGCAGTATTTT. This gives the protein CASSLDQLRGGSVTQYF.

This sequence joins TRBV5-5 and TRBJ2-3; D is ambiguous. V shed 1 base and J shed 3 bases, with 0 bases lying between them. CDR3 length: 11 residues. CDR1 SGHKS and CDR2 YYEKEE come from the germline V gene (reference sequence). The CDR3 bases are TGTGCCAGCAGCTTGACAGATACGCAGTATTTT. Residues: CASSLTDTQYF.

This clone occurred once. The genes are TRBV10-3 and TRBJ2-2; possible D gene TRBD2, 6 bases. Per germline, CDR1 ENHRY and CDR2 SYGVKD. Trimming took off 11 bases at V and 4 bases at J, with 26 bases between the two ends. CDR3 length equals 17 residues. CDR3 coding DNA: TGTGCCGCCGGGAGCCCGAGGGGACTGGGCGTCACCGGGGAGCTGTTTTTT. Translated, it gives CAAGSPRGLGVTGELFF.

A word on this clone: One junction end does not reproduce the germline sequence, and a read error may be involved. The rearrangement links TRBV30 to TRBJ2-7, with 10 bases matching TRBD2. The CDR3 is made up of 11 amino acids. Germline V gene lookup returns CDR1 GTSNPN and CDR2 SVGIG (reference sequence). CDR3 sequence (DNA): TGTGCCTGGAATCAAGCGGGGGGGATGTTGTTC. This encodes CAWNQAGGMLF.

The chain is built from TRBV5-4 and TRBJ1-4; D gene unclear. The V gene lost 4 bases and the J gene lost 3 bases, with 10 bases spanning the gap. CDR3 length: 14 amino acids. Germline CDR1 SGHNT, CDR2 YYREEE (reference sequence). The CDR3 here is CASSGEGANEKLFF. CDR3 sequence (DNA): TGTGCCAGCAGCGGGGAGGGCGCTAATGAAAAACTGTTTTTT.

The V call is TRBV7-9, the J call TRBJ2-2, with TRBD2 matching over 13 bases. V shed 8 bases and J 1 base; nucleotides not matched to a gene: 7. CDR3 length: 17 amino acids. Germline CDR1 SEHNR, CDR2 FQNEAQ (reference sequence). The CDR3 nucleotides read TGTGCCAGCTCCCGGACTAGCGGGGGACTGAACACCGGGGAGCTGTTTTTT. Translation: CASSRTSGGLNTGELFF.

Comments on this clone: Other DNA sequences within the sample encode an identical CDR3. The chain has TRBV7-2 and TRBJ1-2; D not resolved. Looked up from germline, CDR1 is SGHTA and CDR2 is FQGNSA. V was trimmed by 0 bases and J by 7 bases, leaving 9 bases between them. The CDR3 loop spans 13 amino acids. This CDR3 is CASSLAGSGGYTF. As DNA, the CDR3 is TGTGCCAGCAGCTTAGCAGGGTCGGGTGGCTACACCTTC.

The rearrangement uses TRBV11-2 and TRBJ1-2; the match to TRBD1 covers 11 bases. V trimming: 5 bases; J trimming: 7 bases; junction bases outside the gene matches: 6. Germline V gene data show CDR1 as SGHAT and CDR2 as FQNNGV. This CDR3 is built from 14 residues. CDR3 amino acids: CASSHRTGGTGYTF. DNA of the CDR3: TGTGCCAGCAGCCATAGGACAGGGGGCACTGGCTACACCTTC. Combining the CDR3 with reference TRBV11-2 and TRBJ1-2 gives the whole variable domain EAGVAQSPRYKIIEKRQSVAFWCNPISGHATLYWYQQILGQGPKLLIQFQNNGVVDDSQLPKDRFSAERLKGVDSTLKIQPAKLEDSAVYLCASSHRTGGTGYTFGSGTRLTVV.

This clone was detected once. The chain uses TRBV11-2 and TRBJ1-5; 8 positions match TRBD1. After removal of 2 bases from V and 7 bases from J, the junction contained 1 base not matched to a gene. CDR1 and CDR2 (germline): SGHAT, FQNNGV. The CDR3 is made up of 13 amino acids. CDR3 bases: TGTGCCAGCAGCTTATGGACAGGGCAGCCCCAGCATTTT. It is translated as CASSLWTGQPQHF.

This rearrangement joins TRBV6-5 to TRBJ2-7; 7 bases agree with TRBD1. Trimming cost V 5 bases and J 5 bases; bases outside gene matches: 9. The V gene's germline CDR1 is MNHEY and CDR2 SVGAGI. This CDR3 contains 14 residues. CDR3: CASSKTTGRHEQYF. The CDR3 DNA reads TGTGCCAGCAGTAAGACGACAGGGAGACACGAGCAGTACTTC.

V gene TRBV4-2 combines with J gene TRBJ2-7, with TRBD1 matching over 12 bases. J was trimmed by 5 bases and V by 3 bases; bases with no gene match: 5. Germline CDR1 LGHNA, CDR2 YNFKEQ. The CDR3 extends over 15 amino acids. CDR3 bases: TGTGCCAGCAGCCAGGGGACAGGGGGCAGCGACGAGCAGTACTTC. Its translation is CASSQGTGGSDEQYF.

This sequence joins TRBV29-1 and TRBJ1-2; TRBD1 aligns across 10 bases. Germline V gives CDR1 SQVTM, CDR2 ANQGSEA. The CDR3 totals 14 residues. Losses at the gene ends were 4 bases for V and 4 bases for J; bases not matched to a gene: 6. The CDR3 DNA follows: TGCAGCGTTGGCGGACAGGGGGGTAGCTATGGCTACACCTTC. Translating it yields CSVGGQGGSYGYTF.

In DNA form, the CDR3 reads TGTGCCAGCAGCACCAGGACAGGGGCAGCTGAAGCTTTCTTT. This encodes CASSTRTGAAEAFF. The chain carries TRBV5-4 and TRBJ1-1; 9 bases are a match to TRBD1. Trimming removed 4 bases from V and 6 bases from J; junction bases left unmatched: 7. This CDR3 has 14 amino acids. Germline V gene data show CDR1 as SGHNT and CDR2 as YYREEE (reference sequence).

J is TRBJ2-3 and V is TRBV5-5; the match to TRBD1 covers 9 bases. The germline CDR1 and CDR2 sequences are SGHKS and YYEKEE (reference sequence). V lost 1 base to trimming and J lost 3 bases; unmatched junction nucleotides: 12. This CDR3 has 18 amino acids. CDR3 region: CASSLLFRDRVVTDTQYF. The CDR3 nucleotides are TGTGCCAGCAGCTTGCTCTTCCGGGACAGGGTGGTTACAGATACGCAGTATTTT.

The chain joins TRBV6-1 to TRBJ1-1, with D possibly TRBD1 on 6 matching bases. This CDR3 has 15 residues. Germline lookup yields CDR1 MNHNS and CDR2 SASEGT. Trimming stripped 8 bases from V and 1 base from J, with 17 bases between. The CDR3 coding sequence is TGTGCCAGCGGAGGCAGGGGAAGGGGGAACACTGAAGCTTTCTTT. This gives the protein CASGGRGRGNTEAFF.

The CDR3 sequence is CASSQALDRGQNTEAFF. The CDR3 bases are TGCGCCAGCAGCCAAGCATTGGACAGGGGACAGAACACTGAAGCTTTCTTT. The chain links TRBV4-1 to TRBJ1-1; 9 positions agree with TRBD1. The V and J ends lost 1 base and 1 base, in that order; junction bases with no gene match: 7. The CDR3 runs 17 residues. Germline V gene data show CDR1 as MGHRA and CDR2 as YSYEKL.

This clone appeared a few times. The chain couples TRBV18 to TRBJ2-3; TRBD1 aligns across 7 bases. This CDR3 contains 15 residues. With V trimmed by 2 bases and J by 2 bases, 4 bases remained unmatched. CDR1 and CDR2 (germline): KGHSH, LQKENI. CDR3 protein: CASSPKQGYTDTQYF. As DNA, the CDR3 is TGTGCCAGCTCACCAAAACAGGGGTACACAGATACGCAGTATTTT.